This T cell receptor beta chain was obtained from a study of T-cell reconstitution after alpha-beta-depleted transplantation in children. Whole-study findings and limits: Hyperexpanded clones declined; after one year, newly produced T cells mostly supplied diversity.

This clonotype has at least ten counts. Its antigen is still unknown. Preparation of the TCRbeta library was carried out with unique molecular identifiers. Each CDR3 protein is one row after TCRdb ran MiXCR on the PCR reads. The table lists 220,000 or so distinct CDR3 sequences, under 9.5% of them singletons. The germline V gene encodes CDR1 MDHEN and CDR2 SYDVKM. Trimming took 4 bases from V and 4 from J, leaving 17 bases between them. The CDR3 runs to 15 residues. This receptor was obtained from a male patient between 10 and 17 years old who had a stem cell transplant for acute lymphoblastic leukemia, so the T cells may come from the graft donor. Sequencing was performed on PBMCs, mostly from graft donor cells, taken 180 days after TCRalphabeta/CD19-depleted stem cell transplant. The rearrangement joins TRBV28 to TRBJ2-7; the D call may be TRBD1 or TRBD2 (5 bases each). This CDR3 reads CASSSGASGRYEQYF. The CDR3 region has the DNA TGTGCCAGCAGTTCCGGGGCTTCAGGGCGGTACGAGCAGTACTTC.